This T cell receptor beta chain was documented in a study of cytomegalovirus exposure and HLA in healthy donors. Worth noting for this clone: The antigen is not known.

Germline CDR1 reads LNHDA; CDR2 reads SQIVND (reference sequence). With V trimmed by 5 bases and J by 2 bases, 6 bases remained unmatched. The CDR3 spans 15 residues. Study results and limitations: The study flagged fewer than 200 TCR beta chains as cytomegalovirus-associated.

In the PCR, 60 Vbeta and 13 Jbeta primers were used. Measured with immunoSEQ multiplex PCR; TCRdb has only the in-frame clones, and not every one. The sample has roughly 180,000 clones, about four fifths seen once. This chain connects TRBV19 to TRBJ1-1; 9 bases align to TRBD1. The origin of this receptor is a female donor in good health and CMV-seronegative. The source material was PBMCs. The CDR3 spells CASSENRGLNTEAFF. CDR3 bases: TGTGCCAGTAGTGAAAACAGGGGGCTTAACACTGAAGCTTTCTTT.